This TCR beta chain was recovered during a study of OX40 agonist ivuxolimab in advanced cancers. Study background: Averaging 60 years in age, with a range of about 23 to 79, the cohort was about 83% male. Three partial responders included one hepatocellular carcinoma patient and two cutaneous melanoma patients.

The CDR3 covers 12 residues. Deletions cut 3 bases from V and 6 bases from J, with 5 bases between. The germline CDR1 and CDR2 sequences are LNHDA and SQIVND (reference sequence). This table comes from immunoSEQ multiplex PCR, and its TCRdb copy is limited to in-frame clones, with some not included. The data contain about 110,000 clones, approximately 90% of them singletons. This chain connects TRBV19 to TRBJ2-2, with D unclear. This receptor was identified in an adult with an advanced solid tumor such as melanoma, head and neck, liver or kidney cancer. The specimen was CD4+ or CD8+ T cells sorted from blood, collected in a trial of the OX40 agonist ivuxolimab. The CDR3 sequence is CASSMYAGELFF. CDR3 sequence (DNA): TGTGCCAGTAGTATGTATGCCGGGGAGCTGTTTTTT.